Here is one T cell receptor beta chain with its context. Only in-frame clones appear in the TCRdb table, and some are missing; sequencing was by immunoSEQ multiplex PCR. Among tens of thousands of clones listed, roughly 79% were seen once. This specimen belongs to a study of T cells in localized non-small cell lung cancer. V lost 0 bases and J lost 10, with 13 bases in between. The germline CDR1 and CDR2 sequences are SGHRS and YFSETQ. This CDR3 has 13 amino acids. This chain connects TRBV5-1 to TRBJ1-2; no clear D gene. This TCR was sampled from a man aged 40-75 years with stage II lung adenocarcinoma. The sample consisted of PBMCs, taken before any cancer treatment. CDR3 coding DNA: TGCGCCAGCAGCTTGGGTCAGTCTAACGACTACACCTTC. Protein product: CASSLGQSNDYTF.